A single sample gave rise to the 29 T cell receptor beta chains below, sequenced in a study of CD8 T cells in ankylosing spondylitis. TCRdb independently ran MiXCR on the 5' RACE reads; one entry per CDR3 protein. The sample comprises 350,000 or so distinct CDR3 sequences, more than 9% of which are singletons, and around 8.4% rests with the top ten. The sequencing input was blood, either unsorted or a sorted T cell fraction (not recorded which). The receptor source for this set is a female donor with ankylosing spondylitis or in good health (not recorded which).

Note on this clonotype: This may stem from a read error, because a much larger clone lies one nucleotide away. The rearrangement links TRBV10-3 to TRBJ2-1; 7 nucleotides line up with TRBD1. Germline-derived CDR1 and CDR2 are ENHRY and SYGVKD. J gave up 4 bases and V 7 bases, and 13 bases lay outside the gene matches. The CDR3 extends over 16 amino acids. CDR3 amino acids: CAITDPEGGRYNEQFF. CDR3 DNA: TGTGCCATCACTGACCCCGAAGGGGGCAGGTACAATGAGCAGTTCTTC.

This clonotype was observed at least ten times. The CDR3 sequence: CASSEAVSYNEQFF. CDR3 nucleotide sequence: TGTGCCAGCAGCGAGGCAGTCTCCTACAATGAGCAGTTCTTC. This rearrangement joins TRBV9 to TRBJ2-1; unclear D gene. The germline V gene encodes CDR1 SGDLS and CDR2 YYNGEE. The CDR3 sequence is 14 residues long. Trimming removed 3 bases at V and 0 bases at J, with 7 bases between.

This clonotype was counted ten times or more. The chain uses TRBV10-3 and TRBJ2-3, with TRBD2 matching over 9 bases. The V segment lost 3 bases and the J segment 0 bases; nucleotides outside the gene matches: 4. This CDR3 contains 16 residues. CDR1 ENHRY and CDR2 SYGVKD come from the germline V gene. The CDR3 nucleotides are TGTGCCATCAGTGACCCTCTAGCGGGGAGCACAGATACGCAGTATTTT. Translated: CAISDPLAGSTDTQYF.

This clonotype was seen many times. The rearrangement uses TRBV7-2 and TRBJ1-5, with D possibly matching TRBD1 (6 bases). Between the trimmed V and J ends, which lost 1 base and 2 bases, there was a span of 12 bases. The CDR3 spans 16 residues. Germline loops: CDR1 SGHTA, CDR2 FQGNSA. The DNA of the CDR3 is TGTGCCAGCAGCTTAGGTTCAGGGGCCGGCAATCAGCCCCAGCATTTT. Protein: CASSLGSGAGNQPQHF.

The chain carries TRBV27 and TRBJ1-2, with D maybe TRBD1 (5 bases). The V end was cut by 8 bases, the J end by 4 bases, with 20 bases between. CDR1 and CDR2 from the germline V gene are MNHEY and SMNVEV (reference sequence). This CDR3 has 15 residues. The CDR3 sequence is CASRQTDNHLYGYTF. CDR3 DNA sequence: TGTGCCAGCCGGCAGACGGACAACCACCTCTATGGCTACACCTTC.

In its sample, this clonotype was seen many times. This chain joins TRBV5-6 and TRBJ2-7; 10 positions match TRBD2. CDR1 and CDR2 from the germline V gene are SGHDT and YYEEEE. After removal of 3 bases from V and 6 bases from J, the junction contained 6 bases not matched to a gene. The CDR3 runs to 14 residues. The CDR3 DNA is TGTGCCAGCAGCTCTATAGCGGGAGGCGGCGAGCAGTACTTC. The encoded protein is CASSSIAGGGEQYF.

The V and J genes are TRBV12-3 or TRBV12-4 and TRBJ2-2; 7 bases are a match to TRBD1. With 6 bases clipped from V and 1 base from J, the junction kept 14 bases outside the gene matches. This CDR3 is built from 18 residues. DNA of the CDR3: TGTGCCAGCAGACCTAGATACCGGGACAGTGAGAACACCGGGGAGCTGTTTTTT. Translated: CASRPRYRDSENTGELFF.

This clonotype occurred a few times. The chain combines TRBV15 with TRBJ2-5; maybe TRBD1 (5 bases). This CDR3 has 14 amino acids. Trimming pared 3 bases from V and 3 bases from J, leaving 11 bases between. Germline-derived CDR1 and CDR2 are LNHNV and YYDKDF (reference sequence). DNA of the CDR3: TGTGCCACCAGCAGGGCCAGGGATGAAGAGACCCAGTACTTC. Its protein is CATSRARDEETQYF.

This clonotype was counted at least ten times. The chain combines TRBV5-6 with TRBJ2-1; D possibly uses TRBD1 or TRBD2 (5 bases each). V gave up 0 bases and J gave up 6 bases, with 13 bases separating them. This CDR3 is built from 15 residues. The V gene's germline CDR1 is SGHDT and CDR2 YYEEEE. CDR3 in amino acids: CASSLALAGSNEQFF. CDR3 DNA sequence: TGTGCCAGCAGCTTGGCCCTAGCAGGGTCCAATGAGCAGTTCTTC.

This clonotype came up many times. V usage is TRBV7-8 and J usage is TRBJ2-3, with 9 bases aligning to TRBD1. Germline loops: CDR1 SGHVS, CDR2 FQNEAQ. The trim removed 5 bases at V and 4 bases at J, leaving 1 base unmatched. This CDR3 has 13 amino acids. The chain's CDR3 is CASSHRGPDTQYF. The CDR3 coding sequence is TGTGCCAGCAGCCACAGGGGGCCAGATACGCAGTATTTT.

J is TRBJ1-2 and V is TRBV10-3, with D possibly being TRBD1 (5 bases). The CDR3 extends over 14 amino acids. Trimming stripped 2 bases from V and 2 bases from J, with 9 bases between. Germline CDR1 is ENHRY and CDR2 is SYGVKD. The CDR3 loop reads CAISEAGQNYGYTF. CDR3 coding DNA: TGTGCCATCAGTGAGGCTGGACAAAACTATGGCTACACCTTC.

This clonotype was detected only a few times. The gene calls are TRBV11-2 and TRBJ2-7, with TRBD2 identical over 7 bases. Germline CDR1 is SGHAT and CDR2 is FQNNGV. With V trimmed by 3 bases and J by 0 bases, 5 bases remained unmatched. CDR3 size: 15 residues. Here the CDR3 reads CASSLRLADSYEQYF. The CDR3 bases are TGTGCCAGCAGCTTGAGGCTAGCGGACTCCTACGAGCAGTACTTC.

The chain recombines TRBV12-3 or TRBV12-4 with TRBJ1-2; no definite D call. CDR3 length: 15 amino acids. The germline V and J ends were trimmed by 6 bases and 4 bases, with 18 bases remaining between them. CDR3: CASSPTGAVSYGYTF. The CDR3 coding sequence is TGTGCCAGCAGCCCCACGGGTGCTGTAAGCTATGGCTACACCTTC.

This clonotype has ten or more counts. V and J are TRBV28 and TRBJ2-7; D is ambiguous. The CDR3 covers 14 residues. CDR1 and CDR2 from the germline V gene are MDHEN and SYDVKM. Trimming removed 2 bases from V and 2 bases from J, with 10 bases in between. DNA of the CDR3: TGTGCCAGCAGTTTAGTGGTAAGCCCCTACGAGCAGTACTTC. Its protein is CASSLVVSPYEQYF.

In this sample, this clonotype turned up many times. This rearrangement joins TRBV10-2 to TRBJ2-3; no clear D gene. Germline CDR1 and CDR2: WSHSY and SAAADI. The germline V and J ends were trimmed by 7 bases and 3 bases, with 14 bases remaining between them. The CDR3 extends over 14 amino acids. The CDR3 reads CASNPALGTDTQYF. The CDR3 nucleotides read TGCGCCAGCAACCCGGCCCTAGGTACAGATACGCAGTATTTT.

This clonotype has at least ten counts. J is TRBJ2-2 and V is TRBV11-2; tentatively, D is TRBD2 (6 bases). The germline V gene encodes CDR1 SGHAT and CDR2 FQNNGV. Trimming shortened V by 5 bases and J by 0 bases, and 19 bases separated the two germline ends. CDR3 length: 18 residues. DNA for the CDR3: TGTGCCAGCAGCCTCCAGCTTAGCGGCCCTGCGAACACCGGGGAGCTGTTTTTT. It specifies CASSLQLSGPANTGELFF.

This clonotype was detected many times. The chain couples TRBV20-1 to TRBJ2-1; unclear D gene. The V end was cut by 3 bases, the J end by 3 bases, with 9 bases between. Per the germline V gene, CDR1 is DFQATT and CDR2 is SNEGSKA (reference sequence). This CDR3 contains 13 residues. The CDR3 sequence is CSARGRVYNEQFF. The DNA for the CDR3 is TGCAGTGCTAGGGGAAGAGTCTACAATGAGCAGTTCTTC.

The chain couples TRBV6-5 to TRBJ2-3; 10 bases align to TRBD2. Per germline, CDR1 MNHEY and CDR2 SVGAGI. V shed 0 bases, J shed 6 bases, and the junction held 9 bases outside the gene matches. The CDR3 length is 17 residues. The CDR3 region is CASSYSTASGRADTQYF. CDR3 sequence (DNA): TGTGCCAGCAGTTACTCGACTGCTAGCGGGAGAGCTGATACGCAGTATTTT.

In this sample, this clonotype turned up a few times. The genes are TRBV30 and TRBJ1-4; D uncertain. With 0 bases removed from V and 8 bases from J, the gap between germline ends came to 10 bases. CDR1 GTSNPN and CDR2 SVGIG come from the germline V gene (reference sequence). This CDR3 comprises 13 residues. The chain's CDR3 is CAWSVAGREKLFF. The CDR3 region has the DNA TGTGCCTGGAGTGTCGCGGGAAGGGAAAAACTGTTTTTT.

This clonotype was seen ten or more times. The V call is TRBV10-3, the J call TRBJ2-3; tentatively, D is TRBD1 (5 bases). Germline lookup yields CDR1 ENHRY and CDR2 SYGVKD. This CDR3 has 15 residues. The ends were cut back, 9 bases at V and 0 bases at J, with 16 bases in the middle. The DNA for the CDR3 is TGTGCCATAGAGCCCGGCAGACAGAGCACAGATACGCAGTATTTT. As protein: CAIEPGRQSTDTQYF.

This clonotype occurred a few times. The chain is built from TRBV27 and TRBJ2-7; the match to TRBD2 covers 11 bases. The ends lost 7 bases at V and 7 bases at J; junction bases unmatched: 15. This CDR3 region has 16 residues. The germline V gene encodes CDR1 MNHEY and CDR2 SMNVEV (reference sequence). The CDR3 loop is CASNSYLTSGSGEQYF. The CDR3 DNA reads TGTGCCAGCAACTCGTACTTAACTAGCGGGAGTGGGGAGCAGTACTTC.

This clonotype was seen at least ten times. The chain is built from TRBV20-1 and TRBJ1-5; D is uncertain. Germline CDR1 reads DFQATT; CDR2 reads SNEGSKA (reference sequence). Trimming stripped 0 bases from V and 4 bases from J, with 10 bases between. The CDR3 covers 14 residues. CDR3 protein: CSARDGPANQPQHF. CDR3 in DNA: TGCAGTGCTAGAGACGGGCCCGCAAATCAGCCCCAGCATTTT.

Many counts were recorded for this clonotype. This chain links TRBV5-6 with TRBJ1-2, with 7 positions matching TRBD1. CDR3 length: 16 residues. Germline V gives CDR1 SGHDT, CDR2 YYEEEE. The trim removed 0 bases at V and 0 bases at J, leaving 5 bases unmatched. CDR3 amino acids: CASSLVGGSTNYGYTF. In DNA, the CDR3 is TGTGCCAGCAGCTTGGTAGGGGGCTCGACTAACTATGGCTACACCTTC.

As to this clonotype: A much larger clone is a single base away; this may be a read error. V is TRBV20-1 and J is TRBJ1-5; D is undetermined. CDR1 is DFQATT and CDR2 is SNEGSKA in the germline V gene (reference sequence). This CDR3 has 13 amino acids. V gave up 7 bases and J gave up 0 bases, with 10 bases separating them. CDR3 sequence: CSVGRISNQPQHF. CDR3 coding DNA: TGCAGTGTGGGCAGAATTAGCAATCAGCCCCAGCATTTT.

The chain is built from TRBV6-2 or TRBV6-3 and TRBJ1-5; a weak D match, TRBD1 (6 bases). The CDR3 consists of 14 residues. With 6 bases removed from V and 4 bases from J, the gap between germline ends came to 13 bases. Per germline, CDR1 MNHEY and CDR2 SVGEGT. In nucleotides, the CDR3 is TGTGCCAGCAGCCAGACCGGACAGAATCAGCCCCAGCATTTT. Amino acid sequence: CASSQTGQNQPQHF.

In this sample, this clonotype turned up many times. The rearrangement joins TRBV10-2 to TRBJ2-3; possible D gene TRBD2, 5 bases. The germline V gene has CDR1 WSHSY and CDR2 SAAADI. V dropped 3 bases and J dropped 7 bases, with 14 bases sitting between them. This CDR3 is 14 amino acids long. CDR3: CASSDPGESNTQYF. The CDR3 region has the DNA TGCGCCAGCAGTGATCCTGGGGAGTCGAATACGCAGTATTTT.

This clonotype was seen many times. The V gene is TRBV9, the J gene TRBJ2-1; D is possibly TRBD2 (5 bases). Germline values: CDR1 SGDLS, CDR2 YYNGEE. The CDR3 sequence is 16 residues long. V shed 4 bases and J shed 7 bases, with 21 bases lying between them. For the CDR3, the DNA is TGTGCCAGCAGCCTTACTTCTAGCCACAGTGGGAATGAGCAGTTCTTC. Its protein product is CASSLTSSHSGNEQFF.

This chain joins TRBV7-8 and TRBJ1-1, with D unresolved. This CDR3 has 14 residues. Between the trimmed V and J ends, which lost 3 bases and 1 base, there was a span of 9 bases. The germline CDR1 and CDR2 sequences are SGHVS and FQNEAQ. As DNA, the CDR3 is TGTGCCAGCAGCTTCAGTATCCCGAACACTGAAGCTTTCTTT. It specifies CASSFSIPNTEAFF. The full variable domain, in which reference TRBV7-8 and TRBJ1-1 provide the parts outside the CDR3, is GAGVSQSPRYKVAKRGQDVALRCDPISGHVSLFWYQQALGQGPEFLTYFQNEAQLDKSGLPSDRFFAERPEGSVSTLKIQRTQQEDSAVYLCASSFSIPNTEAFFGQGTRLTVV.

This clonotype showed up many times. CDR3 loop: CASSLVRTDTQYF. The CDR3 DNA is TGTGCCAGCAGCTTGGTTAGGACAGATACGCAGTATTTT. The chain links TRBV7-3 to TRBJ2-3, with D hard to call. Trimming shortened V by 3 bases and J by 3 bases, and 7 bases separated the two germline ends. The CDR3 spans 13 residues. Germline CDR1 SGHTA, CDR2 FQGTGA.